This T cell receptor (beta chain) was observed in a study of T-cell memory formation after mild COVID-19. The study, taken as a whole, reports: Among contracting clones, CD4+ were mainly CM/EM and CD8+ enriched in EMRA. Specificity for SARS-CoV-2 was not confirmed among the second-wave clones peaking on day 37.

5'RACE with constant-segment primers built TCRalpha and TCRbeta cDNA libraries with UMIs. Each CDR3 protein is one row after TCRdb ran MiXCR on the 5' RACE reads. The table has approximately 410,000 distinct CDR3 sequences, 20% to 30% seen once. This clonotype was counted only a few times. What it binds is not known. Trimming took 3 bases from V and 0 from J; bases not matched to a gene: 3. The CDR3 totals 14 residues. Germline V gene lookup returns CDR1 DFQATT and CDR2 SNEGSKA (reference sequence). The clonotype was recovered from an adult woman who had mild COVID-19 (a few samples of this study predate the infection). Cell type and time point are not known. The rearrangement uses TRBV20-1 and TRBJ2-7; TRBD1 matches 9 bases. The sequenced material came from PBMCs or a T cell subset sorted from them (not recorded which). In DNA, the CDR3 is TGCAGTGCTAGGAGACAGGGGGACTCCTACGAGCAGTACTTC. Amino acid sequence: CSARRQGDSYEQYF.